This T cell receptor beta chain was captured by sequencing in a study of cytomegalovirus exposure and HLA in healthy donors. The PCR used 60 Vbeta and 13 Jbeta primers. The protocol was immunoSEQ multiplex PCR, while the TCRdb copy is restricted to in-frame clones and leaves out a portion. The sample holds some 120,000 clones, around 64% seen once. The source of this sequence is a young man in good health and CMV-seropositive. The sequenced sample was PBMCs.

The CDR3 spells CASSPHWVRRSELSGANVLTF. The CDR3 nucleotides read TGTGCCAGCAGTCCCCATTGGGTCCGGAGGAGCGAACTCTCTGGGGCCAACGTCCTGACTTTC. The chain uses TRBV28 and TRBJ2-6; D possibly corresponds to TRBD2 (5 bases). The CDR3 runs to 21 residues. The germline V gene has CDR1 MDHEN and CDR2 SYDVKM. Trimming stripped 5 bases from V and 0 bases from J, with 26 bases between.